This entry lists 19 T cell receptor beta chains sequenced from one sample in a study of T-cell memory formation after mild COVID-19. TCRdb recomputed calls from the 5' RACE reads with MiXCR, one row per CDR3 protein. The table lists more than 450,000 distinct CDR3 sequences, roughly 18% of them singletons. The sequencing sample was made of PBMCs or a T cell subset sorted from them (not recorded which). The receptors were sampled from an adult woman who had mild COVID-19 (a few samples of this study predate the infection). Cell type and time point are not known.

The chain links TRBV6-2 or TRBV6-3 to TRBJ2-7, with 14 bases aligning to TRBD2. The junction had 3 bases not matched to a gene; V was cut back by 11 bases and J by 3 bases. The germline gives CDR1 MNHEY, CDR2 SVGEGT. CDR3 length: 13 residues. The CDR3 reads CAGGLAGGYEQYF. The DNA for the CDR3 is TGTGCCGGAGGACTAGCGGGAGGCTACGAGCAGTACTTC.

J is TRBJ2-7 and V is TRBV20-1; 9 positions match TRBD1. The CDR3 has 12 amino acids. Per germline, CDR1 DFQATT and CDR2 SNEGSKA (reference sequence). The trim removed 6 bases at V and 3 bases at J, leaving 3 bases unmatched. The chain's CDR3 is CSAWTGDYEQYF. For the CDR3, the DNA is TGCAGTGCCTGGACAGGGGACTACGAGCAGTACTTC.

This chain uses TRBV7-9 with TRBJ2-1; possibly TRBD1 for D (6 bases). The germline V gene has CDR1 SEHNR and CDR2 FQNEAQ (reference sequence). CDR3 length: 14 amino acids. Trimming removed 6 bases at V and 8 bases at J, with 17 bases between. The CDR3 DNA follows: TGTGCCAGCAGTTACAGGGCGAGTAGGTATGAGCAGTTCTTC. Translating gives CASSYRASRYEQFF.

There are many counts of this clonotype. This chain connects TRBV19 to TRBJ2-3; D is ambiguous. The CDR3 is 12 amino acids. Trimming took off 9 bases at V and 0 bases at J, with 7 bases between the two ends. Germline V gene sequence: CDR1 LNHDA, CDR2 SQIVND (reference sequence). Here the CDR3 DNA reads TGTGCCAGCAGCATTAGCACAGATACGCAGTATTTT. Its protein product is CASSISTDTQYF.

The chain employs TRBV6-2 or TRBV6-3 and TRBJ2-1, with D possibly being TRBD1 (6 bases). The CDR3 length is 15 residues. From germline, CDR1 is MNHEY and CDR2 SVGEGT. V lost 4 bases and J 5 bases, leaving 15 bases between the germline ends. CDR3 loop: CASSSPGERHNEQFF. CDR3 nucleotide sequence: TGTGCCAGCAGTTCCCCAGGGGAACGACACAATGAGCAGTTCTTC.

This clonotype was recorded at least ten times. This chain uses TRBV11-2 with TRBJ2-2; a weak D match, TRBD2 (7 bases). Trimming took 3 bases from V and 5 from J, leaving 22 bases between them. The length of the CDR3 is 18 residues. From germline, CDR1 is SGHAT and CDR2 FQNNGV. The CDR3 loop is CASSLGAGGRRSTGELFF. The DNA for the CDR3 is TGTGCCAGCAGCTTGGGCGCCGGGGGGCGCCGATCTACCGGGGAGCTGTTTTTT.

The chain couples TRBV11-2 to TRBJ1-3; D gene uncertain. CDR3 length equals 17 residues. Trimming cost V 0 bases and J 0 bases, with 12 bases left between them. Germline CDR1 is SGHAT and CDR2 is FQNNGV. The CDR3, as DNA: TGTGCCAGCAGCTTAGAGTCGCGGCCGATCTCTGGAAACACCATATATTTT. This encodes CASSLESRPISGNTIYF.

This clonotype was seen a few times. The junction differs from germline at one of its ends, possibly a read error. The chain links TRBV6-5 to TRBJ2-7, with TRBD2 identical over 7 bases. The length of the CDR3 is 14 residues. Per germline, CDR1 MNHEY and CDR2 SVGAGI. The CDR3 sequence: CASRRGRASNEQYF. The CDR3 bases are TGTGCCAGCAGGAGAGGGAGGGCCTCCAACGAGCAGTACTTC.

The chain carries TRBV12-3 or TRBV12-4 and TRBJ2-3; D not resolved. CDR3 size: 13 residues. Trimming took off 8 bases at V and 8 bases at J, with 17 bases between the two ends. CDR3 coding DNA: TGTGCCAGCGGATTACAGCTCAGTCGTACGCAGTATTTT. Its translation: CASGLQLSRTQYF.

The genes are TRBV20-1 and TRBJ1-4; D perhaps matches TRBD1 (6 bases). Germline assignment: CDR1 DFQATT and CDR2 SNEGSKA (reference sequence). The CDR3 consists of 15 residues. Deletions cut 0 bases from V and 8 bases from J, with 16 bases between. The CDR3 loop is CSARDQLGAGEKLFF. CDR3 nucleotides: TGCAGTGCTAGAGATCAATTGGGGGCTGGGGAAAAACTGTTTTTT.

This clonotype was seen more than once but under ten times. CDR3 in DNA: TGTGCCAGCAGCCCACTAGCATTTAGCACAGATACGCAGTATTTT. Translation: CASSPLAFSTDTQYF. The V call is TRBV5-5, the J call TRBJ2-3; D might be TRBD2 (6 bases). Germline CDR1 reads SGHKS; CDR2 reads YYEKEE (reference sequence). The CDR3 runs 15 residues. Trimming took off 4 bases at V and 0 bases at J, with 12 bases between the two ends.

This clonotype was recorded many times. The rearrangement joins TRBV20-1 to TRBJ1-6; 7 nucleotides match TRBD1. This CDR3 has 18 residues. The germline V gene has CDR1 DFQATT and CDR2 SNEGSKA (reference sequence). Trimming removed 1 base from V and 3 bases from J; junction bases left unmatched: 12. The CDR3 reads CSARVGASTGDYNSPLHF. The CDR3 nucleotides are TGCAGTGCTAGAGTTGGGGCATCCACAGGGGACTATAATTCACCCCTCCACTTT.

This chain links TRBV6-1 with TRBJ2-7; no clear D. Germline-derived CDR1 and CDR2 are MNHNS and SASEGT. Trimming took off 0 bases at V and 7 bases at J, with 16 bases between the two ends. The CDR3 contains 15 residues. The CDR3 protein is CASSEAFLHPKEQYF. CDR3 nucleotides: TGTGCCAGCAGTGAAGCCTTCCTGCACCCTAAAGAGCAGTACTTC.

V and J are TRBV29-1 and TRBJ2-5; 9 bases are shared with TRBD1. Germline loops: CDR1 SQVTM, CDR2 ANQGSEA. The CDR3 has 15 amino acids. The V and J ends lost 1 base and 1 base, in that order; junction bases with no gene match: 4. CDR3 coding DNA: TGCAGCGTTGAAGCCCCGACAGGGGGCCAAGAGACCCAGTACTTC. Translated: CSVEAPTGGQETQYF.

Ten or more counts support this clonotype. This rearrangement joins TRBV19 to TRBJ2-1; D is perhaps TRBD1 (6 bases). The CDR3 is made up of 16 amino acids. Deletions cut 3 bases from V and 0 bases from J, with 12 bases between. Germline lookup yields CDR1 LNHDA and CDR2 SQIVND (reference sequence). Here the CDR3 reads CASSIPQGSSYNEQFF. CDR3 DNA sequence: TGTGCCAGTAGTATTCCCCAGGGGAGCTCCTACAATGAGCAGTTCTTC.

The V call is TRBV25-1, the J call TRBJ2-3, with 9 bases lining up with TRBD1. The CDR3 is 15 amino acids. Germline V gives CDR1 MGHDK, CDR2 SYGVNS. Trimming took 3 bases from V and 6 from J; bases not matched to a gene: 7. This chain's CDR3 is CASSEDRGKSDTQYF. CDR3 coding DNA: TGTGCCAGCAGTGAGGACAGGGGAAAATCTGATACGCAGTATTTT.

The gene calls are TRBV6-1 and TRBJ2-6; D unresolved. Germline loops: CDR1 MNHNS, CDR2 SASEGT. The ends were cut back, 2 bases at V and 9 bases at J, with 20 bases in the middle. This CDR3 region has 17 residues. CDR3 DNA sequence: TGTGCCAGCAGTGAAAATCGGTACCTTGTTTTAGTCAACGTCCTGACTTTC. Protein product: CASSENRYLVLVNVLTF.

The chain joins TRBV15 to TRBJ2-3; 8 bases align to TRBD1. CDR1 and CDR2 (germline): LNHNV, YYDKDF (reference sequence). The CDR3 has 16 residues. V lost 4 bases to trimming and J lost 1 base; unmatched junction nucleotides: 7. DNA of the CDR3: TGTGCCACCAGCAAGGGACAGGACCTTGGCACAGATACGCAGTATTTT. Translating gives CATSKGQDLGTDTQYF.

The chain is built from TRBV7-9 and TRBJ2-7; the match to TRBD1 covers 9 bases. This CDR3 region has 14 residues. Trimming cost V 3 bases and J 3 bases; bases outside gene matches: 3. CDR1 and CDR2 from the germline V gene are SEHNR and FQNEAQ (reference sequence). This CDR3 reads CASSFPDRGYEQYF. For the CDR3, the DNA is TGTGCCAGCAGCTTCCCGGACAGGGGCTACGAGCAGTACTTC.